This TCR beta chain was captured by sequencing in a study of blood T cell repertoires in COVID-19. The CDR3 length is 13 residues. Germline V CDR1 and CDR2: MNHNS, SASEGT. V was trimmed by 3 bases and J by 12 bases, leaving 18 bases between them. The method was immunoSEQ multiplex PCR; TCRdb's version includes in-frame clones alone and lacks a portion of them. The repertoire holds about 250,000 clones, roughly 85% seen once, with around 5% in the top ten. This TCR came from a man aged 35 to 55 who had been exposed to COVID-19. The rearrangement links TRBV6-1 to TRBJ2-7; no clear D gene. Specimen: PBMCs or T cells enriched from blood (not recorded which). CDR3 in DNA: TGTGCCAGCAGTGAGGGTGGTGTAGGCGGATCGTACTTC. Its translation: CASSEGGVGGSYF.